The 29 T cell receptor beta chains below were found in one sample sequenced in a study of CD8 T cells in Susac syndrome. RNA amounts of 0.5 to 1 ug underwent reverse transcription with random hexamers. TCRdb analysed the immunoSEQ multiplex PCR reads with MiXCR anew, one entry per CDR3 protein. The data hold about 70,000 distinct CDR3 sequences, with approximately 95% observed a single time. The sample consisted of CD8+ T cells from PBMCs. The receptors originated from a human donor in good health.

The rearrangement joins TRBV27 to TRBJ2-7; the D gene could be TRBD1 or TRBD2 (6 bases each). Germline V CDR1 and CDR2: MNHEY, SMNVEV (reference sequence). CDR3 length: 15 amino acids. V gave up 8 bases and J gave up 1 base, with 18 bases separating them. The CDR3 coding sequence is TGTGCCAGCTCCTCGCGGGACACTGAATCCTACGAGCAGTACTTC. It yields the protein CASSSRDTESYEQYF.

Written as DNA, the CDR3 is TGTGCCAGCAGCCATGGGTCATACTACGAGCAGTACTTC. As protein: CASSHGSYYEQYF. This chain connects TRBV12-3 or TRBV12-4 to TRBJ2-7; D ambiguous. CDR3 length equals 13 residues. Deletions cut 6 bases from V and 3 bases from J, with 12 bases between.

The chain employs TRBV5-6 and TRBJ2-7; D possibly corresponds to TRBD2 (5 bases). The CDR3 covers 14 residues. CDR1 is SGHDT, CDR2 YYEEEE, per germline. Trimming left V 4 bases short and J 2 bases short, with 13 bases between. This CDR3 is CASSAGLGAYEQYF. In DNA, the CDR3 is TGTGCCAGCAGCGCTGGACTCGGCGCCTACGAGCAGTACTTC.

This chain joins TRBV30 and TRBJ1-6; D may be TRBD1 (6 bases). Germline V gene sequence: CDR1 GTSNPN, CDR2 SVGIG (reference sequence). The CDR3 is made up of 13 amino acids. Trimming pared 4 bases from V and 10 bases from J, leaving 14 bases between. CDR3 residues: CAWTGQGRSPLHF. CDR3 in DNA: TGTGCCTGGACCGGGCAGGGGCGGTCACCCCTCCACTTT.

The rearrangement joins TRBV7-9 to TRBJ2-3; D unclear. V was shortened by 1 base and J by 14 bases, with 13 bases between the two germline ends. Per germline, CDR1 SEHNR and CDR2 FQNEAQ (reference sequence). The CDR3 length is 12 residues. The DNA of the CDR3 is TGTGCCAGCAGCTTAGGGCTGGCCGTAGGGTATTTT. Translated, it gives CASSLGLAVGYF.

The chain is built from TRBV3-1 and TRBJ1-2; TRBD1 matches 7 bases. With 4 bases clipped from V and 2 bases from J, the junction kept 7 bases outside the gene matches. CDR3 size: 15 residues. CDR1 is LGHDT, CDR2 YNNKEL, per germline (reference sequence). DNA of the CDR3: TGTGCCAGCAGCCCGAGACAGGGAAGGAACTATGGCTACACCTTC. This sequence encodes CASSPRQGRNYGYTF.

This rearrangement joins TRBV5-6 to TRBJ2-7; D may correspond to TRBD1 or TRBD2 (5 bases each). Germline CDR1 is SGHDT and CDR2 is YYEEEE. Trimming took 0 bases from V and 0 from J, leaving 10 bases between them. There are 15 residues in the CDR3. CDR3 in amino acids: CASSLGDVSSYEQYF. DNA of the CDR3: TGTGCCAGCAGCTTGGGGGACGTAAGCTCCTACGAGCAGTACTTC. Full variable domain (remainder filled in from reference TRBV5-6 and TRBJ2-7): DAGVTQSPTHLIKTRGQQVTLRCSPKSGHDTVSWYQQALGQGPQFIFQYYEEEERQRGNFPDRFSGHQFPNYSSELNVNALLLGDSALYLCASSLGDVSSYEQYFGPGTRLTVT.

V usage is TRBV7-9 and J usage is TRBJ2-1; D is perhaps TRBD1 (7 bases). The CDR3 is made up of 15 amino acids. V lost 5 bases and J 5 bases, leaving 16 bases between the germline ends. Germline lookup yields CDR1 SEHNR and CDR2 FQNEAQ (reference sequence). CDR3 sequence: CASSPPRGVNNEQFF. For the CDR3, the DNA is TGTGCCAGCAGCCCTCCCAGGGGGGTCAACAATGAGCAGTTCTTC.

This clonotype is a singleton in its sample. The chain uses TRBV29-1 and TRBJ2-2, with 9 bases aligning to TRBD2. Germline V gene lookup returns CDR1 SQVTM and CDR2 ANQGSEA. CDR3 size: 14 residues. Trimming at V came to 4 bases and at J to 5 bases, leaving 5 bases not matched to a gene. CDR3 DNA: TGCAGCGTTGGCGAGACTAGCGGTACCGGGGAGCTGTTTTTT. Protein product: CSVGETSGTGELFF.

J is TRBJ1-5 and V is TRBV27; a possible D gene is TRBD1 (5 bases). V was trimmed by 2 bases and J by 6 bases, leaving 8 bases between them. This CDR3 contains 13 residues. Germline lookup yields CDR1 MNHEY and CDR2 SMNVEV (reference sequence). The CDR3 coding sequence is TGTGCCAGCAGTTTAGTAAGGGGTCAGCCCCAGCATTTT. This encodes CASSLVRGQPQHF.

The CDR3 sequence: CASTYGLSNTGELFF. CDR3 nucleotides: TGTGCCAGCACTTATGGACTTTCGAACACCGGGGAGCTGTTTTTT. The V gene is TRBV12-3 or TRBV12-4, the J gene TRBJ2-2; TRBD2 might be the D (5 bases). The CDR3 contains 15 residues. The V end was cut by 7 bases, the J end by 0 bases, with 12 bases between.

V gene TRBV14 combines with J gene TRBJ2-3, with D hard to call. The germline gives CDR1 SGHDN, CDR2 FVKESK. This CDR3 has 14 amino acids. Trimming shortened V by 0 bases and J by 4 bases, and 8 bases separated the two germline ends. The CDR3 nucleotides are TGTGCCAGCAGCCAAGAAACTCAAGCAGATACGCAGTATTTT. Translated: CASSQETQADTQYF.

The chain recombines TRBV7-2 with TRBJ2-2; 7 nucleotides align to TRBD2. Germline lookup yields CDR1 SGHTA and CDR2 FQGNSA. This CDR3 spans 14 amino acids. V was pared by 6 bases and J by 4 bases, with 5 bases of the junction left unmatched. The CDR3 DNA reads as TGTGCCAGCAGTTGGTGGGGGGGCACCGGGGAGCTGTTTTTT. Protein product: CASSWWGGTGELFF.

This chain uses TRBV25-1 with TRBJ1-6, with 9 bases lining up with TRBD1. The germline gives CDR1 MGHDK, CDR2 SYGVNS. Losses at the gene ends were 5 bases for V and 7 bases for J; bases not matched to a gene: 3. The CDR3 contains 14 residues. The CDR3 region has the DNA TGTGCCAGCAGTTGGGACAGGGTGAATTCACCCCTCCACTTT. Its translation is CASSWDRVNSPLHF.

V gene TRBV7-9 combines with J gene TRBJ2-1, with D tentatively TRBD2 (5 bases). This CDR3 contains 13 residues. Germline CDR1 SEHNR, CDR2 FQNEAQ (reference sequence). The V end was cut by 7 bases, the J end by 5 bases, with 12 bases between. Here the CDR3 reads CASTRGSNNEQFF. The CDR3 nucleotides read TGTGCCAGCACCCGGGGTAGCAACAATGAGCAGTTCTTC. The full variable domain, in which reference TRBV7-9 and TRBJ2-1 provide the parts outside the CDR3, is DTGVSQNPRHKITKRGQNVTFRCDPISEHNRLYWYRQTLGQGPEFLTYFQNEAQLEKSRLLSDRFSAERPKGSFSTLEIQRTEQGDSAMYLCASTRGSNNEQFFGPGTRLTVL.

This chain joins TRBV18 and TRBJ2-2; possibly TRBD1 for D (6 bases). V was pared by 0 bases and J by 1 base, with 9 bases between. CDR3 size: 16 residues. From germline, CDR1 is KGHSH and CDR2 LQKENI. CDR3 coding DNA: TGTGCCAGCTCACCACCCCCAGGGGAGAACACCGGGGAGCTGTTTTTT. Translation: CASSPPPGENTGELFF.

V is TRBV25-1 and J is TRBJ1-1, with D possibly being TRBD1 (5 bases). The CDR3 has 13 amino acids. V lost 5 bases to trimming and J lost 5 bases, with 12 bases between them. The germline V gene has CDR1 MGHDK and CDR2 SYGVNS. The CDR3 DNA is TGTGCCAGCAGTCAATTGGGGGGGACTGAAGCTTTCTTT. This translates into CASSQLGGTEAFF.

J is TRBJ2-2 and V is TRBV29-1; D perhaps matches TRBD2 (6 bases). CDR1 is SQVTM, CDR2 ANQGSEA, per germline. The CDR3 consists of 12 residues. The CDR3 loop reads CTILGGTGELFF. The CDR3 nucleotides read TGCACCATCCTGGGGGGCACCGGGGAGCTGTTTTTT.

V gene TRBV7-6 combines with J gene TRBJ2-6; tentative D call: TRBD2 (6 bases). The CDR3 covers 21 residues. V lost 1 base to trimming and J lost 3 bases, with 25 bases between them. Germline CDR1 reads SGHVS; CDR2 reads FNYEAQ. In DNA, the CDR3 is TGTGCCAGCAGCTTAGGGGGCCTAACTCCGGGACTTCCTTATGGGGCCAACGTCCTGACTTTC. Amino acids: CASSLGGLTPGLPYGANVLTF.

To note about this clonotype: An end of the junction does not agree with germline; a read error may underlie this. The chain couples TRBV7-7 to TRBJ1-5; no clear D. This CDR3 is built from 13 residues. Germline CDR1 and CDR2: SSHAT and FNYEAQ (reference sequence). The CDR3 DNA reads TGTGCTAGCAGCTCAAACGTCGATCAGCCCCAGCATTTT. The encoded protein is CASSSNVDQPQHF.

This clonotype appeared once. The genes are TRBV9 and TRBJ2-7; D is uncertain. The CDR3 has 16 amino acids. The germline V gene has CDR1 SGDLS and CDR2 YYNGEE. V was clipped by 1 base and J by 0 bases, with 14 bases between them. CDR3: CASSVSPNGGSYEQYF. CDR3 nucleotide sequence: TGTGCCAGCAGCGTATCTCCTAATGGCGGCTCCTACGAGCAGTACTTC.

The chain uses TRBV13 and TRBJ1-6; D is unclear. This CDR3 region has 15 residues. The germline V and J ends were trimmed by 5 bases and 5 bases, with 13 bases remaining between them. Germline values: CDR1 PRHDT, CDR2 FYEKMQ (reference sequence). CDR3 DNA sequence: TGTGCCAGCAGCCCTGTACCAGCTGATAATTCACCCCTCCACTTT. The encoded protein is CASSPVPADNSPLHF.

This chain connects TRBV4-1 to TRBJ1-1; TRBD1 agrees at 7 bases. Trimming at V came to 3 bases and at J to 5 bases, leaving 6 bases not matched to a gene. The CDR3 totals 14 residues. The germline CDR1 and CDR2 sequences are MGHRA and YSYEKL. The CDR3 DNA sequence: TGCGCCAGCAGCCAGACAGGGTTGAGGACTGAAGCTTTCTTT. Amino acid sequence: CASSQTGLRTEAFF.

This chain connects TRBV12-3 or TRBV12-4 to TRBJ1-2; the D is unclear. V was shortened by 10 bases and J by 7 bases, with 10 bases between the two germline ends. The CDR3 extends over 10 amino acids. The CDR3 nucleotides are TGTGCCACCCTCGGTCCTGGCTACACCTTC. Amino acids: CATLGPGYTF.

The chain carries TRBV28 and TRBJ2-7; D is unclear. The CDR3 contains 15 residues. V was trimmed by 4 bases and J by 0 bases, leaving 13 bases between them. Germline CDR1 and CDR2: MDHEN and SYDVKM. The CDR3 protein is CASSSPDVRSYEQYV. CDR3 nucleotide sequence: TGTGCCAGCAGTTCCCCGGACGTTCGCTCCTACGAGCAGTACGTC.

V and J are TRBV20-1 and TRBJ1-1; D ambiguous. The CDR3 runs 11 residues. V was trimmed by 5 bases and J by 10 bases, leaving 14 bases between them. The germline V gene has CDR1 DFQATT and CDR2 SNEGSKA (reference sequence). In nucleotides, the CDR3 is TGCAGTGCTCCGTTTGAGGGAACAGCTTTCTTT. It codes for CSAPFEGTAFF.

This clonotype was recorded a few times. The rearrangement joins TRBV27 to TRBJ2-7; TRBD1 is a possible D gene (5 bases). CDR1 is MNHEY and CDR2 is SMNVEV in the germline V gene (reference sequence). The CDR3 runs 13 residues. Trimming left V 2 bases short and J 1 base short, with 6 bases between. Here the CDR3 DNA reads TGTGCCAGCAGTTTAAGGACATCCTACGAGCAGTACTTC. Its translation: CASSLRTSYEQYF.

The CDR3 DNA reads as TGTGCCAGCAGTATAGATGCCGGGGAGCTGTTTTTT. The encoded protein is CASSIDAGELFF. V and J are TRBV27 and TRBJ2-2, with D unresolved. CDR1 is MNHEY, CDR2 SMNVEV, per germline (reference sequence). CDR3 size: 12 residues. Trimming stripped 5 bases from V and 6 bases from J, with 7 bases between.

The chain employs TRBV7-9 and TRBJ1-1; the D is unclear. Germline values: CDR1 SEHNR, CDR2 FQNEAQ (reference sequence). The V and J ends lost 7 bases and 3 bases respectively, with 9 bases between them. This CDR3 region has 12 residues. CDR3 bases: TGTGCCAGCAACTCAGGATACACTGAAGCTTTCTTT. Translation gives CASNSGYTEAFF.